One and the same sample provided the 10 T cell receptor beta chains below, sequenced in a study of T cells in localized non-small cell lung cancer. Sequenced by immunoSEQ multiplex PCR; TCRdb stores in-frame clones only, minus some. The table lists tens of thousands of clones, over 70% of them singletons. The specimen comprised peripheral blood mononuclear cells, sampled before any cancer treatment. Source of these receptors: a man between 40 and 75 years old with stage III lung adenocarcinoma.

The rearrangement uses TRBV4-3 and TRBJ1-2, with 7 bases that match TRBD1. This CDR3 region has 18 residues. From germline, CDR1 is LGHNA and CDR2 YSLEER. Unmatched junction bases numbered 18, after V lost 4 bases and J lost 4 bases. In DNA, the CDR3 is TGCGCCAGCAGCCCAGAAGGGGGCAGGGTTATCCTCGGCTATGGCTACACCTTC. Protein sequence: CASSPEGGRVILGYGYTF.

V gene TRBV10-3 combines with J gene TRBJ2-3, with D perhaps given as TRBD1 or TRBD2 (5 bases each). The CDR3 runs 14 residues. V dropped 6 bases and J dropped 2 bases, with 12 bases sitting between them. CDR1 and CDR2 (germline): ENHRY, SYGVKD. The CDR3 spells CAIRGESFTDTQYF. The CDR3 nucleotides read TGTGCCATCAGGGGGGAGTCCTTCACAGATACGCAGTATTTT.

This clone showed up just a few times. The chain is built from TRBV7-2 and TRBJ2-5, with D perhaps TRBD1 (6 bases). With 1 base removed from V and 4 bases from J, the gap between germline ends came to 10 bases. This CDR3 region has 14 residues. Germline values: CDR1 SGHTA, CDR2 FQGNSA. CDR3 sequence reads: CASSLVQGRETQYF. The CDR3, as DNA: TGTGCCAGCAGCTTAGTACAGGGCCGAGAGACCCAGTACTTC. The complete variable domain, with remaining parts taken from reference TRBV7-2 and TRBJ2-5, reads GAGVSQSPSNKVTEKGKDVELRCDPISGHTALYWYRQSLGQGLEFLIYFQGNSAPDKSGLPSDRFSAERTGGSVSTLTIQRTQQEDSAVYLCASSLVQGRETQYFGPGTRLLVL.

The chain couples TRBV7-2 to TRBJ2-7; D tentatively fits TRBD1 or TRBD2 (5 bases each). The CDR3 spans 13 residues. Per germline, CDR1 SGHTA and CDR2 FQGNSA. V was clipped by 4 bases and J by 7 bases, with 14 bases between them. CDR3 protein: CASSYVRGWEQYF. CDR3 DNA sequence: TGTGCCAGCAGCTATGTGAGGGGATGGGAGCAGTACTTC.

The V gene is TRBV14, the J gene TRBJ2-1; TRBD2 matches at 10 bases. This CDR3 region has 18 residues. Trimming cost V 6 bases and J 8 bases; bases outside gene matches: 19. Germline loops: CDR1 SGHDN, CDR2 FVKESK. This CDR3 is CASSQIRRRQRGGHEQFF. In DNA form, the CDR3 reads TGTGCCAGCAGTCAAATCCGCAGACGCCAGCGGGGGGGGCATGAGCAGTTCTTC.

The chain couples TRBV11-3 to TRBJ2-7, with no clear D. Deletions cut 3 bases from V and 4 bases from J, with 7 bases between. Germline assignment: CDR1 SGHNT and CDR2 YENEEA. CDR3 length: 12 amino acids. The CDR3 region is CASSLDRYEQYF. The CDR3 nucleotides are TGTGCCAGCAGCTTGGACCGATACGAGCAGTACTTC.

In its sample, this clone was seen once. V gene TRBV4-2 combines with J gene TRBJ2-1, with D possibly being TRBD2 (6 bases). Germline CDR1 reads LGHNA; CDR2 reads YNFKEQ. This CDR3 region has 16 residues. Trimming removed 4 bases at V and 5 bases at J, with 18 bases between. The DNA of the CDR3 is TGTGCCAGCAGCCCGTTCCAGGGAGGCAGCGACAATGAGCAGTTCTTC. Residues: CASSPFQGGSDNEQFF.

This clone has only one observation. CDR3 DNA: TGTGCCAGCAGCGTAGGGGGTGCGGGTACAGATACGCAGTATTTT. Protein product: CASSVGGAGTDTQYF. This rearrangement joins TRBV9 to TRBJ2-3; TRBD2 is a possible D gene (5 bases). The V and J ends lost 0 bases and 3 bases respectively, with 11 bases between them. The CDR3 consists of 15 residues. CDR1 and CDR2 from the germline V gene are SGDLS and YYNGEE.

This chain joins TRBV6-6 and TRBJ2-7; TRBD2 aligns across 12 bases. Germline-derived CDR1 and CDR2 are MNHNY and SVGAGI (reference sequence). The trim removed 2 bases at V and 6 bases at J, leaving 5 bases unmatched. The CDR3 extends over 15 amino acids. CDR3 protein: CASSYATSGGLEQYF. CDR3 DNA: TGTGCCAGCAGTTACGCAACTAGCGGGGGGCTCGAGCAGTACTTC.

The CDR3 nucleotides read TGTGCCAGCAGCCAAAGGGCGCCCCGGGAGACCCAGTACTTC. This gives the protein CASSQRAPRETQYF. The rearrangement uses TRBV7-9 and TRBJ2-5, with no clear D. CDR3 length: 14 residues. V was trimmed by 5 bases and J by 5 bases, leaving 15 bases between them. Germline-derived CDR1 and CDR2 are SEHNR and FQNEAQ (reference sequence).